The clone carrying this T cell receptor (beta chain) was seen a few times. Together with thyroid ultrasound, orbital computed tomography, serum thyroxine and TRAb, clinical symptoms were used for diagnoses. Sample collection date corresponds to first hyperthyroidism diagnosis, prior to any ophthalmopathy symptoms. The source of the PBMCs was approximately 10 ml of fresh peripheral blood. This sample is drawn from a study of T cells in Graves' hyperthyroidism and ophthalmopathy. The overall study: Peripheral blood collection took place at initial diagnosis, before any treatment.

This CDR3 comprises 12 residues. Trimming cost V 3 bases and J 3 bases, with 6 bases left between them. Germline V gene data show CDR1 as MDHEN and CDR2 as SYDVKM. RNA transcripts served as the template for amplifying TCR beta CDR3 regions. In the first-round RT-PCR of the TCR CDR3, the HTBI primer set was used. TCRdb independently ran MiXCR on the multiplex PCR reads; one entry per CDR3 protein. Seen here are some 380,000 distinct CDR3 sequences, roughly 14% observed once, and the top ten hold less than 25%. Sequencing was carried out using blood. The clonotype was recovered from a man aged 30 to 45 with Graves' hyperthyroidism that later progressed to Graves' ophthalmopathy. The V and J genes are TRBV28 and TRBJ2-7; D gene uncertain. For the CDR3, the DNA is TGTGCCAGCAGTTTGCTTCACTACGAGCAGTACTTC. Translating gives CASSLLHYEQYF.